Here is one T cell receptor beta chain with its context. Its antigen is currently unknown. CDR3 length: 14 residues. Germline lookup yields CDR1 MNHEY and CDR2 SVGAGI. Trimming removed 6 bases from V and 4 bases from J, with 15 bases in between. The data belong to a study of T cell repertoires in cytomegalovirus infection. Study-wide background: The public TCR beta signatures pointed to both CMV infection and matching HLA type.

Study observations and caveats: Frequencies of public TCR beta families were cumulated, and this identified carriers of CMV plus the relevant HLA. The ex vivo response was dominated by HLA-C-restricted CMV-specific TCR beta clonotypes.

TCRdb itself ran the reads through MiXCR, one entry per CDR3 protein. The data show 200,000 to 300,000 distinct CDR3 sequences, 9.1% seen once. Material: PBMCs. This TCR came from a human donor in good health (CMV status not recorded). Some clones in this sample may be carry-over from other donors' samples. This chain links TRBV6-5 with TRBJ1-1; D is unresolved. This CDR3 is CASRRDPGGTEAFF. CDR3 sequence (DNA): TGTGCCAGCAGACGCGACCCCGGAGGCACTGAAGCTTTCTTT.